These 7 T cell receptor beta chains originate from one sample sequenced in a study of response to subunit inactivated influenza vaccine. Via MiXCR, TCRdb re-called the RT-PCR reads, giving one row per CDR3 protein. This sample has about 650,000 distinct CDR3 sequences; approximately 14% occur once, and the top ten carry about 9.9%. The source was PBMCs from blood, collected about 12 days after vaccination. All receptors come from a middle-aged man who received an inactivated influenza vaccine.

J is TRBJ2-3 and V is TRBV20-1; D is tentatively TRBD1 or TRBD2 (6 bases each). The V end was cut by 6 bases, the J end by 8 bases, with 21 bases between. The CDR3 has 14 amino acids. Per germline, CDR1 DFQATT and CDR2 SNEGSKA (reference sequence). CDR3 residues: CSATDSRGLGTQYF. The CDR3 nucleotides are TGCAGTGCCACGGACAGTCGGGGGCTAGGTACGCAGTATTTT.

This clonotype was detected many times. The rearrangement links TRBV4-3 to TRBJ2-2; 8 bases are a match to TRBD1. With 3 bases clipped from V and 4 bases from J, the junction kept 4 bases outside the gene matches. Germline CDR1 is LGHNA and CDR2 is YSLEER. The CDR3 totals 15 residues. The chain's CDR3 is CASSQETGVTGELFF. CDR3 DNA: TGCGCCAGCAGCCAGGAGACAGGGGTCACCGGGGAGCTGTTTTTT.

The sample holds a few counts of this clonotype. The gene calls are TRBV6-2 or TRBV6-3 and TRBJ1-1; 9 nucleotides line up with TRBD1. The germline gives CDR1 MNHEY, CDR2 SVGEGT. CDR3 length: 16 residues. V trimming: 5 bases; J trimming: 2 bases; junction bases outside the gene matches: 9. In DNA form, the CDR3 reads TGTGCCAGCAGTAAACCGGGACAGGGTTTTAACACTGAAGCTTTCTTT. It specifies CASSKPGQGFNTEAFF.

The J gene is TRBJ1-5, the V gene TRBV19, with unresolved D. Between the trimmed V and J ends, which lost 1 base and 7 bases, there was a span of 14 bases. CDR3 length equals 15 residues. From germline, CDR1 is LNHDA and CDR2 SQIVND (reference sequence). The CDR3 DNA sequence: TGTGCCAGTAGTATAGTTAACAGCCTGGGGCAGCCCCAGCATTTT. It translates to CASSIVNSLGQPQHF.

This clonotype was seen only a few times. CDR3 amino acids: CASSPRTSGSRDEQYF. The CDR3 bases are TGTGCCAGCTCACCGCGGACTAGCGGGAGTAGGGACGAGCAGTACTTC. The chain recombines TRBV18 with TRBJ2-7, with TRBD2 matching over 13 bases. Germline CDR1 is KGHSH and CDR2 is LQKENI. The CDR3 extends over 16 amino acids. Germline trimming cut 3 bases from V and 5 bases from J; bases unmatched to any gene: 7.

The chain couples TRBV6-2 or TRBV6-3 to TRBJ2-1, with 9 bases that match TRBD2. J gave up 7 bases and V 2 bases, and 6 bases lay outside the gene matches. Germline assignment: CDR1 MNHEY and CDR2 SVGEGT. This CDR3 has 15 residues. CDR3: CASSYRAGGTNEQFF. CDR3 coding DNA: TGTGCCAGCAGTTACAGGGCGGGAGGGACGAATGAGCAGTTCTTC.

The chain employs TRBV29-1 and TRBJ2-5; TRBD1 might be the D (5 bases). Germline V gene lookup returns CDR1 SQVTM and CDR2 ANQGSEA. The V and J ends lost 8 bases and 5 bases respectively, with 12 bases between them. CDR3 length: 11 amino acids. The CDR3, as DNA: TGCAGCTCTAAGGGGCTCGAGACCCAGTACTTC. Translated, it gives CSSKGLETQYF.